The rows below give T cell receptor delta chains drawn from one sample of a study of gamma-delta chains in newborns, infants, children. TCRdb made new clone calls on the reads using CATT. The table has roughly 5,000 delta-chain clones, around 2.8% seen once; the top ten hold 15%. Material: blood. The receptors were gathered from a child who was a newborn, infant or young child, either healthy, febrile or measles-vaccinated (not recorded which). Both conserved end residues are part of each CDR3. Fields, in order: clone size, D gene, J gene, V gene, CDR3 DNA, CDR3 protein. D genes are given only for firm matches. Clone size is shown for a subset of rows, as once, few, many or a class of expanded clone.

NA | TRDD3 | TRDJ1 | TRDV2 | TGCGCCTGTGATCTACTGGGGGTATACACCGATAAACTCATCTTT | CACDLLGVYTDKLIF
large | TRDD3 | TRDJ2 | TRDV2 | TGTGCCTGTGACACCTGGGGGATAACAGCACAACTCTTCTTT | CACDTWGITAQLFF
large | TRDD3 | TRDJ3 | TRDV2 | TGTGCCTGTGACGATACTGGGGGATACGTCACCTGGGACACCCGACAGATGTTTTTC | CACDDTGGYVTWDTRQMFF
medium-sized | TRDD3 | TRDJ2 | TRDV2 | TGTGCCTGTGACACTGGGGGATACGCGACAGCACAACTCTTCTTT | CACDTGGYATAQLFF
NA | NA | TRDJ3 | TRDV2 | TGTGCCTGTGACACCGGGGGACCTAGCTCCTGGGACACCCGACAGATGTTTTTC | CACDTGGPSSWDTRQMFF
few | TRDD3 | TRDJ2 | TRDV2 | TGTGCCTGTGACACCGTCCCGTACTGGGGGATACGGGGTTTGACAGCACAACTCTTCTTT | CACDTVPYWGIRGLTAQLFF
few | TRDD3 | TRDJ2 | TRDV1 | TGTGCCCTTGGGGAAAGCTTCTTTTCGGAACAGCGGGGATACAAATCACAACTCTTCTTT | CALGESFFSEQRGYKSQLFF
medium-sized | TRDD3 | TRDJ2 | TRDV2 | TGTGCCTGTGACATACTGGGGGATAATTTGACAGCACAACTCTTCTTT | CACDILGDNLTAQLFF
few | NA | TRDJ3 | TRDV2 | TGTGCCTGTGACACGAGGCATACCGGAAAAGTCAGGGACACCCGACAGATGTTTTTC | CACDTRHTGKVRDTRQMFF
NA | TRDD3 | TRDJ2 | TRDV2 | TGTGCCTGTGACACCGTGGGGGACCTGACAGCACAACTCTTCTTT | CACDTVGDLTAQLFF
large | TRDD3 | TRDJ2 | TRAV29/DV5 | TGTGCAGCAACCCCAGTACTGGGGGCCCCTTTGACAGCACAACTCTTCTTT | CAATPVLGAPLTAQLFF
NA | NA | TRDJ2 | TRAV29/DV5 | TGTTCCGAAATCGTTCCTAGCGGGGGATCTCTCCCCCCGACAGCACAACTCTTCTTT | CSEIVPSGGSLPPTAQLFF
NA | TRDD3 | TRDJ2 | TRDV2 | TGTGCCTGTGACACGGTCCTGGGGGATCTGACAGCACAACTCTTCTTT | CACDTVLGDLTAQLFF
large | TRDD3 | TRDJ1 | TRAV29/DV5 | TGTGCAGCAAGCGCGCGTCCCTACTCGTACGTACTGGGGGATAAAGTTACCGATAAACTCATCTTT | CAASARPYSYVLGDKVTDKLIF
NA | TRDD3 | TRDJ1 | TRAV29/DV5 | TGTGCAGCAAGCGGGTGGGGATACGCCGATAAACTCATCTTT | CAASGWGYADKLIF
few | TRDD3 | TRDJ3 | TRDV2 | TGTGCCTGTGGCACCGTGGGGGGATACGCCTTCAGCGGCTGGGACACCCGACAGATGTTTTTC | CACGTVGGYAFSGWDTRQMFF
medium-sized | NA | TRDJ1 | TRDV2 | TGTGCCTGTGACACCGTGGGGGTGACCGATAAACTCATCTTT | CACDTVGVTDKLIF
large | TRDD3 | TRDJ2 | TRDV2 | TGTGCCTGTGACGTACTGGGGGATTTGACAGCACAACTCTTCTTT | CACDVLGDLTAQLFF
medium-sized | TRDD3 | TRDJ2 | TRDV2 | TGTGCCTGTGACACTGGGGGATACGCTTTGACAGCACAACTCTTCTTT | CACDTGGYALTAQLFF
medium-sized | TRDD3 | TRDJ3 | TRDV2 | TGTGCCTGTGACACCTGGGGGATAGCCTCCTGGGACACCCGACAGATGTTTTTC | CACDTWGIASWDTRQMFF
few | TRDD3 | TRDJ2 | TRAV29/DV5 | TGTTCCGAAATCGGACTGGGGGACCTACTTACAGCACAACTCTTCTTT | CSEIGLGDLLTAQLFF
NA | NA | TRDJ2 | TRAV29/DV5 | NA | CSVLLCSKLGIRLTAQLFF
NA | NA | TRDJ2 | TRDV1 | TGTGCTCTTGGGGAGACAATCGTTTTTCCACCCTCACGCTTGACAGCACAACTCTTCTTT | CALGETIVFPPSRLTAQLFF
large | TRDD3 | TRDJ2 | TRDV2 | TGTGCCTGTGACACCGTACTGGGGGATACGTTGACAGCACAACTCTTCTTT | CACDTVLGDTLTAQLFF
medium-sized | TRDD3 | TRDJ1 | TRDV1 | TGTGCTCTTGGGCCTAAAATGGGGGATACAGTTACCGATAAACTCATCTTT | CALGPKMGDTVTDKLIF
large | TRDD3 | TRDJ3 | TRDV2 | TGTGCCTGTGACACCGTTACTGGGGGATACTGGGACACCCGACAGATGTTTTTC | CACDTVTGGYWDTRQMFF
NA | TRDD3 | TRDJ2 | TRDV2 | TGTGCCTGTGACGATTTACTGGGGGATACTTTGACAGCACAACTCTTCTTT | CACDDLLGDTLTAQLFF
large | TRDD3 | TRDJ2 | TRDV2 | TGTGCCTGTGACCCCCTTAGCTGGGGGAGTACTACAGCACAACTCTTCTTT | CACDPLSWGSTTAQLFF
NA | TRDD3 | TRDJ3 | TRDV2 | TGTGCCTGTGGCACCGTACTGGGGGATACGTTGAGCTCCTGGGACACCCGACAGATGTTTTTC | CACGTVLGDTLSSWDTRQMFF
medium-sized | TRDD3 | TRDJ2 | TRDV2 | TGTGCCTGTGACACCTGGGGGATGACAGCACAACTCTTCTTT | CACDTWGMTAQLFF
medium-sized | NA | TRDJ3 | TRDV2 | TGTGCCTGTGACGTCAGGATTTCGACCGCCTGGGACCCCCGACAGATGTTTTTC | CACDVRISTAWDPRQMFF
NA | TRDD3 | TRDJ3 | TRDV2 | TGTGCCTGTGACACCGGGGGATACGCAGCCTGGAACACCCGACAGATGTTTTTC | CACDTGGYAAWNTRQMFF
NA | TRDD3 | TRDJ1 | TRDV2 | TGTGCCTGTGACAAAATACTGGGGGATACGCTCATCTTT | CACDKILGDTLIF
medium-sized | TRDD3 | TRDJ2 | TRDV2 | TGTGCCTGTGACTCTATACTGGGGGACCCAATGACAGCACAACTCTTCTTT | CACDSILGDPMTAQLFF
medium-sized | TRDD3 | TRDJ3 | TRDV2 | TGTGCCTGTGACTCGGTTCGTACTGGGGGATATGACTGGGACACCCGACAGATGTTTTTC | CACDSVRTGGYDWDTRQMFF
NA | TRDD3 | TRDJ1 | TRDV1 | TGTGCTCTTGGGGAACTAGCCACCTTCCCACACTGGGGGAAAGCCTATAAACTCATCTTT | CALGELATFPHWGKAYKLIF
medium-sized | TRDD3 | TRDJ2 | TRDV1 | TGTGCTCTTGGGGAACTGGTCCTGTACTGGGGGATACCTTTGACAGCACAACTCTTCTTT | CALGELVLYWGIPLTAQLFF
few | NA | TRDJ3 | TRDV2 | TGTGCCTGTGACACCGCCTGGATGAGCTCCTGGGACGCCCGACAGATGTTTTTC | CACDTAWMSSWDARQMFF
NA | TRDD3 | TRDJ3 | TRDV2 | TGTGCCTGTGACACCGGGGGATACAGGACTTGGGACACCCGACAGATGTTTTTC | CACDTGGYRTWDTRQMFF
once | NA | TRDJ2 | TRAV29/DV5 | TGTTCCGTAATCGTTCCTAGAGGGGGATCTCTCTCCCCGACAGCACAACTCTTCTTT | CSVIVPRGGSLSPTAQLFF
medium-sized | TRDD3 | TRDJ3 | TRDV2 | TGTGCCTGTGACACCGTCGCGGGGGGATACTCCTGGGACACCCGACAGATGTTTTTC | CACDTVAGGYSWDTRQMFF
medium-sized | NA | TRDJ1 | TRDV1 | TGTGCTCTTGGGGAAGACCAGTACCCTTCGTACACCGATAAACTCATCTTT | CALGEDQYPSYTDKLIF
NA | TRDD3 | TRDJ2 | TRDV1 | TGTGCTCTTGGGGAACGAGAACGAAGACACTGGGGGATACCCACGGCACAACTCTTCTTT | CALGERERRHWGIPTAQLFF
few | TRDD3 | TRDJ3 | TRDV2 | TGTGCCTGTGACAGTCTGGGGGATACGTGCTGGGACACCCGACAGACGTTTTTC | CACDSLGDTCWDTRQTFF
few | TRDD3 | TRDJ3 | TRDV2 | TGTGCCTGTAACACCGTGGAGCGGAGTGGGGATAGCTCCTGGGACACCCGACAGATGTTTTTC | CACNTVERSGDSSWDTRQMFF
NA | TRDD3 | TRDJ2 | TRDV1 | TGTGCTCTTGGGGAACAGGTCCTGTACTGGGGGATACCTTCGACAGCACAACTCTTCTTT | CALGEQVLYWGIPSTAQLFF
NA | TRDD3 | TRDJ1 | TRDV1 | TGTGCTCTTGGGGAACCCCTCCGCGTACTGGGGGATACGGGCAACACCGATAAACTCATCTTT | CALGEPLRVLGDTGNTDKLIF
medium-sized | TRDD3 | TRDJ3 | TRDV2 | TGTGCCTGTGACACTGGGGGATCCTGGGACACCCGCCAGATGTTTTTC | CACDTGGSWDTRQMFF
few | TRDD3 | TRDJ3 | TRDV2 | TGTGCCTGTGACACCGGGGGGATACTTAGGAGCTCCTGGGACACCCGACAGATGTTTTTC | CACDTGGILRSSWDTRQMFF
NA | TRDD3 | TRDJ1 | TRDV3 | TGTGCCTTTATACTTCCCACGGTGGGGATACGCGCATTCGGGTACACCGATAAACTCATCTTT | CAFILPTVGIRAFGYTDKLIF
NA | TRDD3 | TRDJ2 | TRDV2 | TGTGCCTTCGACACTGGGGGATTGACAGCACAACTCTTCTTT | CAFDTGGLTAQLFF
NA | TRDD3 | TRDJ1 | TRDV2 | TGTGCCTGTGACGTACTGGGGGATACGGACACCGATAAACTCATCTTT | CACDVLGDTDTDKLIF
NA | TRDD3 | TRDJ3 | TRDV2 | TGTGCCTGTGATACTGGGGGATTCCGGGACACCCGACAGATGTTTTTC | CACDTGGFRDTRQMFF
medium-sized | TRDD3 | TRDJ1 | TRDV1 | TGTGCTCTTGGGGGTCCGCCTTCTCTGGGGGATACGGGTAAACTCATCTTT | CALGGPPSLGDTGKLIF
medium-sized | TRDD3 | TRDJ2 | TRAV29/DV5 | TGTGCAGCTTCGAGGGGGTTACTGGGGGATACGCGAGGCCGGCGAGCTTTGACAGCACAACTCTTCTTT | CAASRGLLGDTRGRRALTAQLFF
large | TRDD3 | TRDJ3 | TRDV2 | TGTGCCTGTGACACGCTGGGGGATACGACGTGGGACACCCGACAGATGTTTTTC | CACDTLGDTTWDTRQMFF
NA | TRDD3 | TRDJ2 | TRDV2 | TGTGCCTGCGACACCGGTGGGGGATTGACAGCACAACCCTTCTTT | CACDTGGGLTAQPFF
large | TRDD3 | TRDJ2 | TRDV2 | TGTGCCTGTGTACCGTACTGGGGGATACTTGGGAGTCCACAGACAGCACAACTCTTCTTT | CACVPYWGILGSPQTAQLFF
few | NA | TRDJ1 | TRDV2 | TGTGCCTGCGACACCGGATTAGGGGGCCGACCGTGGGACAAACTCATCTTT | CACDTGLGGRPWDKLIF